Each of the 13 T cell receptor beta chains below was sequenced from the same sample in a study of T cell repertoires in cytomegalovirus infection. TCRdb recomputed calls from the reads with MiXCR, one row per CDR3 protein. The top ten clones hold roughly 4.5% of a sample with 300,000 to 400,000 distinct CDR3 sequences, 8% to 9.5% of them seen once. The specimen sequenced was PBMCs. The receptor set was obtained from a human donor in good health (CMV status not recorded). Some clones in this sample may be carry-over from other donors' samples.

This clonotype showed up just a few times. The rearrangement joins TRBV20-1 to TRBJ1-1; 8 bases map to TRBD1. V lost 5 bases, J lost 3 bases, and 5 bases stayed unmatched. This CDR3 is 13 amino acids long. Germline CDR1 reads DFQATT; CDR2 reads SNEGSKA (reference sequence). Here the CDR3 reads CSADRGVDTEAFF. The DNA of the CDR3 is TGCAGTGCTGACAGGGGAGTAGACACTGAAGCTTTCTTT.

This clonotype was seen at least ten times. J is TRBJ1-5 and V is TRBV10-3; the D gene is possibly TRBD1 (6 bases). The CDR3 is made up of 15 amino acids. Trimming removed 0 bases at V and 7 bases at J, with 13 bases between. Germline assignment: CDR1 ENHRY and CDR2 SYGVKD. The CDR3 reads CAISESGGQWQPQHF. For the CDR3, the DNA is TGTGCCATCAGTGAGTCTGGGGGGCAATGGCAGCCCCAGCATTTT.

The rearrangement links TRBV2 to TRBJ1-3; unclear D gene. The CDR3 covers 15 residues. Germline CDR1 is SNHLY and CDR2 is FYNNEI. V was trimmed by 6 bases and J by 0 bases, leaving 12 bases between them. The CDR3 coding sequence is TGTGCCAGCAGCCCAAGGGCCCTCTCTGGAAACACCATATATTTT. This gives the protein CASSPRALSGNTIYF.

The gene calls are TRBV7-2 and TRBJ2-3, with 11 bases lining up with TRBD2. This CDR3 comprises 15 residues. Germline V gives CDR1 SGHTA, CDR2 FQGNSA. V lost 1 base, J lost 7 bases, and 4 bases stayed unmatched. The CDR3 sequence is CASSLDTSGGYTQYF. The CDR3 DNA follows: TGTGCCAGCAGCTTAGATACTAGCGGGGGATATACGCAGTATTTT.

This chain connects TRBV7-6 to TRBJ2-7; 14 bases fit TRBD2. The V gene end was trimmed by 8 bases and the J gene end by 4 bases; junction bases not matched to a gene: 7. Germline V gene data show CDR1 as SGHVS and CDR2 as FNYEAQ. The CDR3 runs 15 residues. CDR3 amino acids: CASVPGTSGSYEQYF. Written as DNA, the CDR3 is TGTGCCAGCGTCCCCGGGACTAGCGGGAGTTACGAGCAGTACTTC.

In its sample, this clonotype was seen a few times. This rearrangement joins TRBV11-3 to TRBJ2-1; a weak D match, TRBD2 (7 bases). V was shortened by 7 bases and J by 0 bases, with 19 bases between the two germline ends. CDR3 length: 17 amino acids. Germline V gene data show CDR1 as SGHNT and CDR2 as YENEEA. DNA of the CDR3: TGTGCCAGCAAACCGCGGCCGCGGGGGCGCTCCTACAATGAGCAGTTCTTC. It encodes CASKPRPRGRSYNEQFF. The variable domain in full, with the rest retrieved from reference TRBV11-3 and TRBJ2-1, is EAGVVQSPRYKIIEKKQPVAFWCNPISGHNTLYWYLQNLGQGPELLIRYENEEAVDDSQLPKDRFSAERLKGVDSTLKIQPAELGDSAVYLCASKPRPRGRSYNEQFFGPGTRLTVL.

A word on this clonotype: With a much larger clone just one base away, this may be a read error. This chain joins TRBV18 and TRBJ2-7; weak D call: TRBD2 (7 bases). The CDR3 consists of 14 residues. Germline V lookup: CDR1 KGHSH, CDR2 LQKENI. The CDR3 nucleotides read TGTGCCAGCTCACCACAAGGGGGGGCCTACGAGCGGTACTTC. Translation gives CASSPQGGAYERYF.

This clonotype appeared many times. The CDR3 DNA follows: TGTGCCAGCAACAACCCGGCCGGGGTAAAGTACTTC. It specifies CASNNPAGVKYF. This chain connects TRBV7-2 to TRBJ2-7; perhaps TRBD2 as D (5 bases). The germline V gene has CDR1 SGHTA and CDR2 FQGNSA. Trimming took off 7 bases at V and 11 bases at J, with 18 bases between the two ends. The CDR3 totals 12 residues. Full variable domain (missing parts from reference TRBV7-2 and TRBJ2-7): GAGVSQSPSNKVTEKGKDVELRCDPISGHTALYWYRQSLGQGLEFLIYFQGNSAPDKSGLPSDRFSAERTGGSVSTLTIQRTQQEDSAVYLCASNNPAGVKYFGPGTRLTVT.

This clonotype was picked up many times. Written as DNA, the CDR3 is TGTGCCAGCAGCTTAGTCGGAGGGTATCGCAATGAGCAGTTCTTC. Amino acids: CASSLVGGYRNEQFF. V and J are TRBV7-9 and TRBJ2-1, with a possible D match to TRBD2 (6 bases). Trimming took 1 base from V and 6 from J, leaving 13 bases between them. Germline-derived CDR1 and CDR2 are SEHNR and FQNEAQ (reference sequence). The CDR3 runs 15 residues. Looking up the rest from reference TRBV7-9 and TRBJ2-1 gives the full variable domain: DTGVSQNPRHKITKRGQNVTFRCDPISEHNRLYWYRQTLGQGPEFLTYFQNEAQLEKSRLLSDRFSAERPKGSFSTLEIQRTEQGDSAMYLCASSLVGGYRNEQFFGPGTRLTVL.

This clonotype has a count of ten or more. The rearrangement joins TRBV7-2 to TRBJ1-1; 10 bases are shared with TRBD1. Germline V gene data show CDR1 as SGHTA and CDR2 as FQGNSA. The ends lost 3 bases at V and 4 bases at J; junction bases unmatched: 2. The CDR3 has 14 amino acids. CDR3 residues: CASSLGQGRTEAFF. As DNA, the CDR3 is TGTGCCAGCAGCTTGGGACAGGGGCGCACTGAAGCTTTCTTT. Variable domain in full (rest from reference TRBV7-2 and TRBJ1-1): GAGVSQSPSNKVTEKGKDVELRCDPISGHTALYWYRQSLGQGLEFLIYFQGNSAPDKSGLPSDRFSAERTGGSVSTLTIQRTQQEDSAVYLCASSLGQGRTEAFFGQGTRLTVV.

This clonotype was found many times. The chain carries TRBV6-2 or TRBV6-3 and TRBJ2-5, with 7 bases aligning to TRBD2. The CDR3 has 15 amino acids. V shed 6 bases, J shed 4 bases, and the junction held 11 bases outside the gene matches. Germline loops: CDR1 MNHEY, CDR2 SVGEGT. CDR3 protein: CASSYAAGWRETQYF. The DNA of the CDR3 is TGTGCCAGCAGCTACGCAGCGGGGTGGAGAGAGACCCAGTACTTC.

This clonotype has ten or more counts. V is TRBV7-2 and J is TRBJ2-7, with 7 bases lining up with TRBD2. The CDR3 is made up of 14 amino acids. V was pared by 7 bases and J by 3 bases, with 9 bases of the junction left unmatched. Germline loops: CDR1 SGHTA, CDR2 FQGNSA. The CDR3 region has the DNA TGTGCCAGCACCCTGGGGGGGACCATCTACGAGCAGTACTTC. Its translation: CASTLGGTIYEQYF.

Many counts were recorded for this clonotype. V usage is TRBV6-1 and J usage is TRBJ1-5; no firm D call. Germline V gene sequence: CDR1 MNHNS, CDR2 SASEGT. Trimming pared 8 bases from V and 4 bases from J, leaving 15 bases between. This CDR3 region has 14 residues. The CDR3 sequence is CASVGIGDNQPQHF. DNA of the CDR3: TGTGCCAGCGTTGGGATCGGGGATAATCAGCCCCAGCATTTT.